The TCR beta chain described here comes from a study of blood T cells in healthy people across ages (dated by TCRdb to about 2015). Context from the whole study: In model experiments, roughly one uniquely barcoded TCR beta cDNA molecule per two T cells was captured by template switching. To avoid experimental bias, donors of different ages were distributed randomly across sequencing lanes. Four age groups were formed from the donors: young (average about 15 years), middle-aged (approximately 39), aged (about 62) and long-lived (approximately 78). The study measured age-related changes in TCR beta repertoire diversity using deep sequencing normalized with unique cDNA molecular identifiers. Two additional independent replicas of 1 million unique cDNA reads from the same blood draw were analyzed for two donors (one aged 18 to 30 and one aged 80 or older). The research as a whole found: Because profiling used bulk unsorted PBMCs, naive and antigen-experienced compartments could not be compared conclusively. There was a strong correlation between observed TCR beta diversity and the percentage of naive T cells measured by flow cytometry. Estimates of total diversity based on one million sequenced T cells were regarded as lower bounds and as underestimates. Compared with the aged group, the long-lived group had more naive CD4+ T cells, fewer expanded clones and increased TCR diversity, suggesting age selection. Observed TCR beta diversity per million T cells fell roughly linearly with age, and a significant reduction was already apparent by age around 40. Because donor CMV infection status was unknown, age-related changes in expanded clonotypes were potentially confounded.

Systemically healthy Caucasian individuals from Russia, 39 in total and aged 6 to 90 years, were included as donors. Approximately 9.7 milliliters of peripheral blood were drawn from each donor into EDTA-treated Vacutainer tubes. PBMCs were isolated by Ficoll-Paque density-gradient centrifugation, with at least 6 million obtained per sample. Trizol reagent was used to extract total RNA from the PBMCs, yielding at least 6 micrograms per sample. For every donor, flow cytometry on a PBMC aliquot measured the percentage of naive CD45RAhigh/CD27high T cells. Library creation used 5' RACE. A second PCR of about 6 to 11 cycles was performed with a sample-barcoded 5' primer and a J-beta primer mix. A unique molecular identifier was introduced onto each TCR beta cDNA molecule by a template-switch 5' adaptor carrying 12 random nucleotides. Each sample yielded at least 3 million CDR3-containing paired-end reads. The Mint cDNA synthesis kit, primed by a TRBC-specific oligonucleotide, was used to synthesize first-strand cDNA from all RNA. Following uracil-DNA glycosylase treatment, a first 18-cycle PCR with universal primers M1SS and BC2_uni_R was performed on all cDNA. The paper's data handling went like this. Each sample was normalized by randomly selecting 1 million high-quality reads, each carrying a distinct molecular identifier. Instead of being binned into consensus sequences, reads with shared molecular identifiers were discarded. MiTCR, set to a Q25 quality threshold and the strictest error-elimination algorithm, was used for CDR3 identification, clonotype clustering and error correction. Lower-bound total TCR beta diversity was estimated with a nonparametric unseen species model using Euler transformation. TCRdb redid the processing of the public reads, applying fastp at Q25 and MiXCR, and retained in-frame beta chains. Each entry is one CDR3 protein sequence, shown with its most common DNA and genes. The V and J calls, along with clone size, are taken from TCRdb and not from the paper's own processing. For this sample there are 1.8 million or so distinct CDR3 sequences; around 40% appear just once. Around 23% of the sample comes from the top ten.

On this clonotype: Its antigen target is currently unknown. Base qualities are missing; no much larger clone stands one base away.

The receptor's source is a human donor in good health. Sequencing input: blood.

This receptor has the CDR3 CSVLTGTANENHSYEQFF. The sequenced DNA: TGCAGCGTTCTTACCGGGACAGCTAACGAAAACCACTCCTACGAGCAGTTCTTC. The chain links TRBV29-1 with TRBJ2-1, with 7 central nucleotides matching TRBD1. The cysteine opens and the phenylalanine closes a CDR3 of 18 amino acids. Only the CDR3 part of the read is kept: 54 bases, read in frame from the first base. Trimming accounts for 5 bases at V and 10 bases at J, while the number of junction bases matched to no gene is 26. For CDR1 and CDR2, the germline V gene lists SQVTM and ANQGSEA.